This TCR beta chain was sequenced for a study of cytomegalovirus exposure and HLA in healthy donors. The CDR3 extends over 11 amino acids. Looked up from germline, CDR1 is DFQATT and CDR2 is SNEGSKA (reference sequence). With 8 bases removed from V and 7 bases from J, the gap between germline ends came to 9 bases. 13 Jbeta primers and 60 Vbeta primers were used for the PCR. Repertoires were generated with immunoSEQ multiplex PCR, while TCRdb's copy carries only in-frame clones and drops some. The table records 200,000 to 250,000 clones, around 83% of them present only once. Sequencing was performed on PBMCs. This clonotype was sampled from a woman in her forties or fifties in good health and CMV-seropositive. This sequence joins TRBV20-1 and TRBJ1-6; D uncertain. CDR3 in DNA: TGCAGTTCCCGGGGAAATTCACCCCTCCACTTT. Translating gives CSSRGNSPLHF.